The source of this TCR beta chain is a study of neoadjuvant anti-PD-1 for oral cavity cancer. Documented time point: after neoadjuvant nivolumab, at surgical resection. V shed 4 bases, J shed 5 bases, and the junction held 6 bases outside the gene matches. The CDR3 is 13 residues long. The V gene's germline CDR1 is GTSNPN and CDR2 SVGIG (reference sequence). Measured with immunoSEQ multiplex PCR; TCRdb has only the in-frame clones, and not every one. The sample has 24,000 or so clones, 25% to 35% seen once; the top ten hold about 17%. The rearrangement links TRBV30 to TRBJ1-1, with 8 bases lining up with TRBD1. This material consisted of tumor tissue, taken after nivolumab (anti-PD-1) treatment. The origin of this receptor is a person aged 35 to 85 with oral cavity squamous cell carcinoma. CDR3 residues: CAWTQGAGTEAFF. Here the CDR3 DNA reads TGTGCCTGGACTCAGGGGGCAGGGACTGAAGCTTTCTTT.